The rows below give T cell receptor beta chains drawn from one sample of a study of T cells in localized non-small cell lung cancer. The repertoire was sequenced with immunoSEQ multiplex PCR; TCRdb's copy has only in-frame clones and lacks some. Among some 31,000 clones listed, about 80% were seen once. The sample consisted of peripheral blood, taken before any cancer treatment. Receptor source: a male donor at least 60 years old with stage II squamous cell lung carcinoma. CDR3s include the opening cysteine and the closing phenylalanine or tryptophan. A D gene is named only where the DNA matches it firmly. Clone size is shown for a subset of rows, as once, few, many or a class of expanded clone.

.	TRBV11-3	TRBD1	TRBJ2-1	15	CASSVDRALYNEQFF	TGTGCCAGCAGCGTCGACAGGGCCCTCTACAATGAGCAGTTCTTC
once	TRBV5-1	.	TRBJ2-5	15	CASSLKGGNGETQYF	TGCGCCAGCAGCTTGAAGGGGGGGAATGGAGAGACCCAGTACTTC
.	TRBV12-5	.	TRBJ2-1	14	CASLGASSYNEQFF	TGTGCTAGTTTAGGTGCGAGCTCCTACAATGAGCAGTTCTTC
few	TRBV2	.	TRBJ1-5	13	CASSQGMWQPQHF	TGTGCCAGCAGTCAAGGGATGTGGCAGCCCCAGCATTTT
.	TRBV7-9	TRBD1	TRBJ1-1	15	CASSRPGTGNTEAFF	TGTGCCAGCAGCAGGCCCGGGACAGGAAACACTGAAGCTTTCTTT
.	TRBV5-6	.	TRBJ2-2	17	CASSLFSGTSNTGELFF	TGTGCCAGCAGCTTGTTCTCCGGGACATCTAACACCGGGGAGCTGTTTTTT
.	TRBV19	.	TRBJ2-7	14	CASKETGRAYEQYF	TGTGCCAGTAAAGAGACAGGGAGGGCCTACGAGCAGTACTTC
.	TRBV7-8	.	TRBJ1-5	16	CASSPNRDPRRQPQHF	TGTGCCAGCAGCCCAAATCGGGATCCCCGACGGCAGCCCCAGCATTTT
.	TRBV19	TRBD2	TRBJ2-1	15	CASSTQERGYNEQFF	TGTGCCAGTAGTACCCAAGAGCGGGGGTACAATGAGCAGTTCTTC
once	TRBV30	TRBD1	TRBJ1-2	12	CAWDRQGRGYTF	TGTGCCTGGGACAGACAGGGTCGTGGCTACACCTTC
.	TRBV19	.	TRBJ1-2	14	CATEMIGQNYGYTF	TGTGCCACAGAAATGATTGGACAGAACTATGGCTACACCTTC
.	TRBV11-2	.	TRBJ2-3	15	CASSLFSRDTDTQYF	TGTGCCAGCAGCTTATTTTCCAGGGACACAGATACGCAGTATTTT
.	TRBV27	.	TRBJ1-6	13	CASTLGGNSPLHF	TGTGCCAGCACCTTGGGCGGAAATTCACCCCTCCACTTT
.	TRBV5-1	.	TRBJ2-1	11	CASSFYDEQFF	TGCGCCAGCAGCTTCTACGATGAGCAGTTCTTC
.	TRBV27	TRBD1	TRBJ1-5	13	CASATGGHQPQHF	TGTGCCAGCGCTACAGGGGGCCATCAGCCCCAGCATTTT
.	TRBV5-1	.	TRBJ1-1	15	CASSLGQSGGTEAFF	TGCGCCAGCAGCTTGGGTCAGTCAGGCGGCACTGAAGCTTTCTTT
.	TRBV6-5	.	TRBJ1-1	16	CASSYSGYPMNTEAFF	TGTGCCAGCAGTTACTCGGGGTATCCTATGAACACTGAAGCTTTCTTT
.	TRBV5-8	.	TRBJ1-2	12	CASSLGGHGYTF	TGTGCCAGCAGCTTGGGGGGGCATGGCTACACCTTC
once	TRBV5-6	.	TRBJ1-2	13	CASRPDSYYGYTF	TGTGCCAGCAGGCCGGACAGTTACTATGGCTACACCTTC
.	TRBV12-5	.	TRBJ1-6	13	CASGLAPYSPLHF	TGTGCTAGTGGTTTGGCGCCTTATTCACCCCTCCACTTT
many	TRBV4-1	TRBD1	TRBJ1-2	14	CASSTGEGGYGYTF	TGCGCCAGCAGCACAGGGGAGGGTGGCTATGGCTACACCTTC
.	TRBV6-1	.	TRBJ2-1	13	CASSELSYNEQFF	TGTGCCAGCAGTGAACTCAGTTACAATGAGCAGTTCTTC
.	TRBV4-2	.	TRBJ2-5	13	CASSQAGLETQYF	TGTGCCAGCAGCCAAGCCGGGTTGGAGACCCAGTACTTC
.	TRBV9	.	TRBJ2-6	18	CASSSRGAPGSGANVLTF	TGTGCCAGCAGCTCTAGGGGGGCGCCAGGCTCTGGGGCCAACGTCCTGACTTTC
.	TRBV25-1	.	TRBJ1-3	17	CASSKKTGTLSRNTIYF	TGTGCCAGCTCAAAAAAGACAGGCACGCTTTCTCGAAACACCATATATTTT
few	TRBV4-1	.	TRBJ1-2	14	CASSQVGDLSGYTF	TGCGCCAGCAGCCAAGTAGGGGACTTGTCTGGCTACACCTTC
few	TRBV27	.	TRBJ2-7	13	CASSLLDSYEQYF	TGTGCCAGCAGTTTATTGGACTCCTACGAGCAGTACTTC
.	TRBV6-5	TRBD1	TRBJ1-3	15	CASMGQGISGNTIYF	TGTGCCAGCATGGGACAGGGGATTTCTGGAAACACCATATATTTT
once	TRBV13	.	TRBJ2-3	16	CASSLTGGRVTDTQYF	TGTGCCAGCAGCTTAACCGGTGGGCGGGTCACAGATACGCAGTATTTT
.	TRBV5-1	.	TRBJ2-5	14	CASSLGLDVGTQYF	TGCGCCAGCAGCTTAGGACTCGACGTAGGGACCCAGTACTTC